This is a list of T cell receptor beta chains from one sample in a study of regulatory T cells in long-lasting Graves disease. TCRdb reprocessed the multiplex PCR reads via MiXCR and lists one record per CDR3 protein. In the table there are over 300,000 distinct CDR3 sequences, 20% of which are singletons. Sequencing was performed on peripheral blood mononuclear cells (PBMCs), taken when the disease was refractory, from a patient treated with antithyroid drugs. These receptors came from a female donor with Graves disease. Each CDR3 is given with its conserved first and last residue. A D gene is named only where the DNA matches it firmly. Size is omitted from some rows. Given values are once, few, many or a class for expanded clones.

v_call,clone_size,d_call,j_call,cdr3_nt,cdr3_aa
TRBV10-3,.,.,TRBJ1-5,TGTGCCATTGGGGGGTGTAGCAATCAGCCCCAGCATTTT,CAIGGCSNQPQHF
TRBV3-1,many,TRBD2,TRBJ2-7,TGTGCCAGCAGCCAAGAGCCGTCTAGCGGGACCAGCTCCTACGAGCAGTACTTC,CASSQEPSSGTSSYEQYF
TRBV3-1,many,.,TRBJ2-5,TGTGCCAGCAGCCAAAACAGCGCCAGGGAGACCCAGTACTTC,CASSQNSARETQYF
TRBV7-2,.,.,TRBJ1-3,TGTGCCAGCAGCTTAGAGACATTCTCTGGAAACACCATATATTTT,CASSLETFSGNTIYF
TRBV10-3,many,.,TRBJ1-2,TGTGCCATCAGTGGATTTGCCAGGCAAAACTATGGCTACACCTTC,CAISGFARQNYGYTF
TRBV20-1,.,.,TRBJ1-6,TGCAGTGCTAGAGATTCCGGGAGCTCCTATAATTCACCCCTCCACTTT,CSARDSGSSYNSPLHF
TRBV4-3,few,TRBD1,TRBJ1-2,TGCGCCAGCAGCCGAGGACAGGGCCTCGCGGATGGCTACACCTTC,CASSRGQGLADGYTF
TRBV20-1,.,.,TRBJ1-2,TGCAGTGCTACCTTGGAGTTCTATGGCTACACCTTC,CSATLEFYGYTF
TRBV11-2,many,.,TRBJ1-1,TGTGCCAGCAGCTTAGAATCCGGCATTTTGAACACTGAAGCTTTCTTT,CASSLESGILNTEAFF
TRBV12-3/TRBV12-4,.,.,TRBJ2-2,TGTGCCAGCAGTTTAGGCAATTTCGGGGAGCTGTTTTTT,CASSLGNFGELFF
TRBV5-1,many,TRBD2,TRBJ2-7,TGCGCCAGCAGCTTGGAGCTAGCGGCCTCCTACGAGCAGTACTTC,CASSLELAASYEQYF
TRBV10-3,many,.,TRBJ2-5,TGTGCCATCAGTGAAGTTGGGGAGCCAGAGACCCAGTACTTC,CAISEVGEPETQYF
TRBV9,.,.,TRBJ2-5,TGTGCCAGCAGCGTAGCTCCTCTGGGAGTCCAGTACTTC,CASSVAPLGVQYF
TRBV7-9,.,TRBD1,TRBJ2-1,TGTGCCAGCAGCCAGACAGGGGCCTCCTACAATGAGCAGTTCTTC,CASSQTGASYNEQFF
TRBV6-5,many,TRBD2,TRBJ2-7,TGTGCCAGCAGTTACTCAGGCGGGAGGGCCTCCTACGAGCAGTACTTC,CASSYSGGRASYEQYF
TRBV20-1,.,.,TRBJ1-5,TGCAGTGCTAGAGATACGGGAAGCAATCAGCCCCAGCATTTT,CSARDTGSNQPQHF
TRBV7-9,many,TRBD2,TRBJ2-7,TGTGCCAGCAGCTTACAAGGCGCTAGCGGGATCTACGAGCAGTACTTC,CASSLQGASGIYEQYF
TRBV7-9,.,.,TRBJ1-2,TGTGCCGGAACAGGATCGTATGGCTACACCTTC,CAGTGSYGYTF
TRBV3-1,many,.,TRBJ2-2,TGTGCCAGCAGTCCCGTGACCGGGGAGCTGTTTTTT,CASSPVTGELFF
TRBV28,.,TRBD1,TRBJ2-1,TGTGCCAGCAGTTCCGGGACAGGGTGGTTCTTC,CASSSGTGWFF
TRBV6-1,.,.,TRBJ2-5,TGTGCCAGCAGTGGAAGTATCGGGGAGACCCAGTACTTC,CASSGSIGETQYF
TRBV11-3,few,.,TRBJ2-2,TGTGCCAGCAGCTTCGGGGTAGTGAACGGGGAGCTGTTTTTT,CASSFGVVNGELFF
TRBV20-1,.,.,TRBJ2-2,TGCAGTGTACAGAGATTGGAGTCTCTGACCGGGGAGCTGTTTTTT,CSVQRLESLTGELFF
TRBV6-1,many,.,TRBJ1-2,TGTGCCAGCAACGGGGTTTTCCTGGGCAGGGAGGGTGGCTACACCTTC,CASNGVFLGREGGYTF
TRBV4-1,.,.,TRBJ1-2,TGCGCCAGCAGCCAAGATCTTCTCCGGATCTATGGCTACACCTTC,CASSQDLLRIYGYTF
TRBV29-1,few,.,TRBJ1-1,TGCAGCGTTGAGAAGGGCCGGAACACTGAAGCTTTCTTT,CSVEKGRNTEAFF
TRBV30,many,.,TRBJ1-4,TGTGCCTGGAGTGAGAGGGGTGAAAAACTGTTTTTT,CAWSERGEKLFF
TRBV6-1,few,TRBD2,TRBJ2-5,TGTGCCAGCAGCGGGACTAGCGGGAGCCGCGGTGGGGAGACCCAGTACTTC,CASSGTSGSRGGETQYF
TRBV29-1,.,TRBD1,TRBJ1-1,TGCGGGACAACCACCGGGACAGGGTTCACTGAAGCTTTCTTT,CGTTTGTGFTEAFF
TRBV30,.,.,TRBJ1-1,TGTGCCTGGAGTGTACTACATGGGGCGCTGAACACTGAAGCTTTCTTT,CAWSVLHGALNTEAFF
TRBV19,few,.,TRBJ1-1,TGTGCCAGTAGTATAAGAAGGTTACGAAACACTGAAGCTTTCTTT,CASSIRRLRNTEAFF
TRBV19,many,.,TRBJ2-7,TGTGCCAGTAGTCCGGGCAGCTTCTACGAGCAGTACTTC,CASSPGSFYEQYF
TRBV29-1,many,TRBD1,TRBJ2-7,TGCAGCGTTAAACTGCCGGGACAGGGGGCGCGAGGCGGGACCGGGGCTTACGAGCAGTACTTC,CSVKLPGQGARGGTGAYEQYF
TRBV15,.,.,TRBJ2-3,TGTGCCACCAGCAGAATTCCCCACGCCAGCACAGATACGCAGTATTTT,CATSRIPHASTDTQYF
TRBV19,.,.,TRBJ1-5,TGTGCCAGTAGTATAGGCACTCTACAGCCCCAGCATTTT,CASSIGTLQPQHF
TRBV11-3,.,.,TRBJ2-2,TGTGCCAGCAGCTTGCAGTATCGGGGCACCGGGGAGCTGTTTTTT,CASSLQYRGTGELFF
TRBV5-8,.,.,TRBJ2-5,TGTGCCAGCAGCGTTAGCGGAGGGAGAGAGGAGACCCAGTACTTC,CASSVSGGREETQYF